The T cell receptor (beta chain) described here comes from a study of technical replicates of blood from a few donors. The V gene's germline CDR1 is MGHRA and CDR2 YSYEKL. The CDR3 is 16 residues long. Trimming removed 1 base from V and 1 base from J, with 10 bases in between. TCRdb keeps only in-frame clones here, not all; method: immunoSEQ multiplex PCR. Of approximately 75,000 clones in the sample, 81% are singletons; the top ten hold approximately 3.5%. The sequencing sample was made of PBMCs. The sequence came from a human donor in good health. Some clones in this sample may be carry-over from other donors' samples. J is TRBJ2-2 and V is TRBV4-1; D unclear. The CDR3 DNA reads TGCGCCAGCAGCCAAGGTCTGGCCAGGAACACCGGGGAGCTGTTTTTT. Encoded protein: CASSQGLARNTGELFF.